These 18 T cell receptor beta chains originate from one sample sequenced in a study of blood T cell repertoires in COVID-19. Only in-frame clones appear in the TCRdb table, and some are missing; sequencing was by immunoSEQ multiplex PCR. This repertoire shows roughly 230,000 clones, about 80% found once; its top ten account for roughly 3.6%. The sample comprised PBMCs or T cells enriched from blood (not recorded which). These receptor sequences come from a man aged 45-60 years who had recovered from COVID-19.

This chain connects TRBV12-3 or TRBV12-4 to TRBJ1-3; D call uncertain. The CDR3 has 13 amino acids. V lost 9 bases and J 0 bases, leaving 9 bases between the germline ends. The CDR3 region is CASLRGSGNTIYF. The CDR3 DNA follows: TGTGCCAGTTTGCGGGGCTCTGGAAACACCATATATTTT.

This clone appeared a few times. The chain employs TRBV10-3 and TRBJ1-1; possible D gene TRBD1, 5 bases. V was clipped by 0 bases and J by 8 bases, with 16 bases between them. This CDR3 contains 15 residues. CDR1 and CDR2 from the germline V gene are ENHRY and SYGVKD. The CDR3 bases are TGTGCCATCAGTGAGTCGAATGCGGGACCCGAAGAAGCTTTCTTT. This sequence encodes CAISESNAGPEEAFF.

The gene calls are TRBV9 and TRBJ2-3; D gene unclear. This CDR3 is 16 amino acids long. Trimming took off 4 bases at V and 0 bases at J, with 15 bases between the two ends. Germline CDR1 reads SGDLS; CDR2 reads YYNGEE. CDR3 in amino acids: CASSPRAFTSTDTQYF. CDR3 in DNA: TGTGCCAGCAGCCCCCGAGCCTTTACCAGCACAGATACGCAGTATTTT.

This CDR3 reads CASSSGQGFGGELFF. CDR3 DNA: TGTGCCAGCAGCTCGGGACAGGGGTTCGGCGGGGAGCTGTTTTTT. This chain uses TRBV5-8 with TRBJ2-2; 10 bases match TRBD1. The length of the CDR3 is 15 residues. Germline V gives CDR1 SGHTS, CDR2 YDEGEE. The V gene end was trimmed by 3 bases and the J gene end by 7 bases; junction bases not matched to a gene: 6. Full variable domain (outside the CDR3, taken from reference TRBV5-8 and TRBJ2-2): EAGVTQSPTHLIKTRGQQATLRCSPISGHTSVYWYQQALGLGLQFLLWYDEGEERNRGNFPPRFSGRQFPNYSSELNVNALELEDSALYLCASSSGQGFGGELFFGEGSRLTVL.

A few counts support this clone. The V call is TRBV3-1 (or the pseudogene TRBV3-2), the J call TRBJ2-2; TRBD2 matches 12 bases. Germline CDR1 is LGHDT and CDR2 is YNNKEL (reference sequence). Trimming cost V 1 base and J 2 bases; bases outside gene matches: 8. This CDR3 is 19 amino acids long. CDR3 in DNA: TGTGCCAGCAGCCAAGTTCCAGCGACTAGCGGGGGTAACACCGGGGAGCTGTTTTTT. Protein sequence: CASSQVPATSGGNTGELFF.

This chain links TRBV11-3 with TRBJ1-6; D unclear. V was pared by 0 bases and J by 10 bases, with 7 bases between. Germline values: CDR1 SGHNT, CDR2 YENEEA. There are 13 residues in the CDR3. The CDR3 sequence is CASSLDSVSPLHF. The CDR3 DNA reads TGTGCCAGCAGCTTAGATTCCGTATCACCCCTCCACTTT.

The chain has TRBV18 and TRBJ2-2, with D possibly matching TRBD1 (6 bases). Trimming stripped 3 bases from V and 6 bases from J, with 11 bases between. CDR1 and CDR2 (germline): KGHSH, LQKENI. The CDR3 is 14 residues long. CDR3 loop: CASSPKQGSGELFF. The CDR3 DNA reads TGTGCCAGCTCACCCAAACAGGGATCCGGGGAGCTGTTTTTT. The full variable domain, rest sourced from reference TRBV18 and TRBJ2-2, is NAGVMQNPRHLVRRRGQEARLRCSPMKGHSHVYWYRQLPEEGLKFMVYLQKENIIDESGMPKERFSAEFPKEGPSILRIQQVVRGDSAAYFCASSPKQGSGELFFGEGSRLTVL.

V is TRBV29-1 and J is TRBJ1-3; no reliable D call. Looked up from germline, CDR1 is SQVTM and CDR2 is ANQGSEA. The V end was cut by 4 bases, the J end by 1 base, with 11 bases between. There are 14 residues in the CDR3. As DNA, the CDR3 is TGCAGCGTTGCTGTCCAGAGGTCTGGAAACACCATATATTTT. Encoded protein: CSVAVQRSGNTIYF.

J is TRBJ1-4 and V is TRBV5-1; no clear D. The V end was cut by 7 bases, the J end by 5 bases, with 15 bases between. This CDR3 region has 14 residues. The germline V gene encodes CDR1 SGHRS and CDR2 YFSETQ. The CDR3 loop reads CASAPSRGNEKLFF. The CDR3 DNA reads TGCGCCAGCGCCCCGTCGCGGGGAAATGAAAAACTGTTTTTT.

The CDR3 nucleotides are TGTGCCAGCAGGCCCAGGGGTGAAAATTCACCCCTCCACTTT. It is translated as CASRPRGENSPLHF. The chain has TRBV11-1 and TRBJ1-6; TRBD1 is a possible D gene (6 bases). The CDR3 extends over 14 amino acids. Germline CDR1 and CDR2: SGHAT and FQDESV (reference sequence). V shed 6 bases and J shed 7 bases, with 13 bases lying between them.

This clone was picked up one time. CDR3 nucleotides: TGTGCCAGCGGCCCCTCGGTGCGGGCTTCCTACGAGCAGTACTTC. Translation: CASGPSVRASYEQYF. The chain links TRBV9 to TRBJ2-7; TRBD2 is a possible D gene (5 bases). Germline V CDR1 and CDR2: SGDLS, YYNGEE. The CDR3 spans 15 residues. The ends were cut back, 7 bases at V and 1 base at J, with 18 bases in the middle.

In this sample, this clone turned up a few times. The rearrangement uses TRBV7-3 and TRBJ2-3, with 7 bases aligning to TRBD2. Trimming at V came to 0 bases and at J to 5 bases, leaving 14 bases not matched to a gene. The CDR3 is 18 amino acids. Germline CDR1 SGHTA, CDR2 FQGTGA. Written as DNA, the CDR3 is TGTGCCAGCAGCTTAACGGTGGCTAGCGGAGGGATAAGAGATACGCAGTATTTT. As protein: CASSLTVASGGIRDTQYF. Supplemented by reference TRBV7-3 and TRBJ2-3, the full variable domain reads GAGVSQTPSNKVTEKGKYVELRCDPISGHTALYWYRQSLGQGPEFLIYFQGTGAADDSGLPNDRFFAVRPEGSVSTLKIQRTERGDSAVYLCASSLTVASGGIRDTQYFGPGTRLTVL.

The CDR3 sequence is CASSPTGTTYNEQFF. CDR3 DNA: TGCGCCAGCAGTCCTACCGGGACTACCTACAATGAGCAGTTCTTC. J is TRBJ2-1 and V is TRBV10-1; 7 bases line up with TRBD2. In germline, CDR1 is WNHNN, CDR2 SYGVQD (reference sequence). The ends lost 5 bases at V and 2 bases at J; junction bases unmatched: 6. The CDR3 runs to 15 residues.

This clone was seen only a few times. This chain connects TRBV9 to TRBJ1-6; D unresolved. In germline, CDR1 is SGDLS, CDR2 YYNGEE. This CDR3 is 15 amino acids long. With 0 bases removed from V and 8 bases from J, the gap between germline ends came to 12 bases. The CDR3 loop is CASSVVADYDSPLHF. The CDR3 region has the DNA TGTGCCAGCAGCGTAGTAGCGGACTACGATTCACCCCTCCACTTT.

There are a few counts of this clone. The chain carries TRBV6-4 and TRBJ2-2; D possibly corresponds to TRBD1 (5 bases). The V gene lost 4 bases and the J gene lost 0 bases, with 9 bases spanning the gap. Germline lookup yields CDR1 MRHNA and CDR2 SNTAGT. This CDR3 contains 15 residues. The CDR3 spells CASSAGLANTGELFF. In nucleotides, the CDR3 is TGTGCCAGCAGTGCAGGGTTGGCGAACACCGGGGAGCTGTTTTTT.

V is TRBV19 and J is TRBJ2-2; possible D gene TRBD2, 6 bases. CDR1 LNHDA and CDR2 SQIVND come from the germline V gene (reference sequence). Between the trimmed V and J ends, which lost 5 bases and 6 bases, there was a span of 16 bases. There are 15 residues in the CDR3. The CDR3 spells CASSDGTWVPGELFF. The CDR3 nucleotides are TGTGCCAGTAGTGACGGGACTTGGGTCCCCGGGGAGCTGTTTTTT.

The rearrangement uses TRBV5-1 and TRBJ2-1; 10 bases align to TRBD1. With V trimmed by 4 bases and J by 6 bases, 10 bases remained unmatched. The CDR3 runs to 16 residues. CDR1 is SGHRS and CDR2 is YFSETQ in the germline V gene. CDR3 residues: CASSLQGQGTTNEQFF. The CDR3 nucleotides read TGCGCCAGCAGCCTCCAGGGACAGGGGACTACCAATGAGCAGTTCTTC. Full variable domain (rest looked up from reference TRBV5-1 and TRBJ2-1): KAGVTQTPRYLIKTRGQQVTLSCSPISGHRSVSWYQQTPGQGLQFLFEYFSETQRNKGNFPGRFSGRQFSNSRSEMNVSTLELGDSALYLCASSLQGQGTTNEQFFGPGTRLTVL.

The chain carries TRBV27 and TRBJ2-2; 9 bases line up with TRBD1. Trimming at V came to 9 bases and at J to 7 bases, leaving 3 bases not matched to a gene. The CDR3 is 12 amino acids. Germline CDR1 MNHEY, CDR2 SMNVEV (reference sequence). The CDR3 loop is CASWDRDGELFF. The CDR3 DNA follows: TGTGCCAGTTGGGACAGGGACGGGGAGCTGTTTTTT.